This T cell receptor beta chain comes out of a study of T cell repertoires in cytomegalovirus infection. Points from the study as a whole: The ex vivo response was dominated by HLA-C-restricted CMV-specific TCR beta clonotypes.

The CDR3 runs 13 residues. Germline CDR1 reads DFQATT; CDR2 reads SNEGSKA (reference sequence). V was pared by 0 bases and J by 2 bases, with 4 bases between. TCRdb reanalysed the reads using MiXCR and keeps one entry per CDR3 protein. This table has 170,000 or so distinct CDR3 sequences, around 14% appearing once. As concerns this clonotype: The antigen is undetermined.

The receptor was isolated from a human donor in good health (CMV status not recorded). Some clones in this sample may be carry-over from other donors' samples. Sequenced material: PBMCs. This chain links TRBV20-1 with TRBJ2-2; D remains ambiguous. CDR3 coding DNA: TGCAGTGCTAGAGACCGCAACACCGGGGAGCTGTTTTTT. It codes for CSARDRNTGELFF.